This T cell receptor (beta chain) was recovered during a study of OX40 agonist ivuxolimab in advanced cancers. Study at large: Dose-escalation patients suffered from hepatocellular carcinoma, melanoma, renal cell or head and neck cancer. General study findings and limits: Circulating CD4+ and CD8+ T cells showed clonal expansion by week 6 at 0.1 to 3.0 mg/kg.

This CDR3 is 14 amino acids long. From germline, CDR1 is SNHLY and CDR2 FYNNEI. The V gene lost 4 bases and the J gene lost 0 bases, with 9 bases spanning the gap. A remark on this clone: Its cognate antigen is unknown.

Sequencing was performed with immunoSEQ multiplex PCR; in TCRdb, only in-frame clones are kept and a portion is missing. The data show 40,000 to 60,000 clones, about nine tenths seen once. Sequences were derived from CD4+ or CD8+ T cells sorted from blood, sampled in a trial of the OX40 agonist ivuxolimab. The receptor comes from an adult with an advanced solid tumor such as melanoma, head and neck, liver or kidney cancer. The rearrangement links TRBV2 to TRBJ2-5; maybe TRBD2 (6 bases). CDR3: CASSAGTYQETQYF. The CDR3 region has the DNA TGTGCCAGCAGTGCAGGGACTTACCAAGAGACCCAGTACTTC.